Listed below are T cell receptor beta chains from one sample, sequenced in a study of T cell responses to AZD1222 COVID-19 vaccine. Assay: immunoSEQ multiplex PCR; the TCRdb copy retains only in-frame clones and omits some. The data contain 100,000 to 150,000 clones, 65% to 90% of them singletons. The sequencing used peripheral blood, collected 28 days after the second dose of the MenACWY control vaccine. These receptors all come from an adult who received the MenACWY meningococcal vaccine as a control. CDR3s include the opening cysteine and the closing phenylalanine or tryptophan. Each record gives: J gene, V gene, D gene, clone size, CDR3 DNA, CDR3 protein. A D gene is named only where the DNA matches it firmly. Rows may omit the clone size; those that give it use once, few, many or a size class.

>TRBJ2-1|TRBV7-9|TRBD2|NA
TGTGCCAGCAGCTACGGGGGGAGCAATGAGCAGTTCTTC
CASSYGGSNEQFF
>TRBJ2-3|TRBV5-6|NA|NA
TGTGCCAGCAGCTTGGGGACTGAAATAGATACGCAGTATTTT
CASSLGTEIDTQYF
>TRBJ1-5|TRBV27|NA|NA
TGTGCCAGCAGTTCCTGGTTCGGCAATCAGCCCCAGCATTTT
CASSSWFGNQPQHF
>TRBJ1-6|TRBV7-9|TRBD1|NA
TGTGCCAGCGGACAGGAAGGGACGGGGAATTCACCCCTCCACTTT
CASGQEGTGNSPLHF
>TRBJ2-3|TRBV11-3|NA|NA
TGTGCCTCCACACTCACAGATACGCAGTATTTT
CASTLTDTQYF
>TRBJ1-2|TRBV2|NA|NA
TGTGCCAGCAACTCGGGTACACTTTATGGCTACACCTTC
CASNSGTLYGYTF
>TRBJ1-4|TRBV5-6|NA|NA
TGTGCCAGCAGCTTTAGGGCAGCCGGGTCTAATGAAAAACTGTTTTTT
CASSFRAAGSNEKLFF
>TRBJ1-6|TRBV6-5|TRBD1|once
TGTGCCAGCAGAACAGGGGAACACTATAATTCACCCCTCCACTTT
CASRTGEHYNSPLHF
>TRBJ1-6|TRBV11-2|NA|NA
TGTGCCAGCAGCTTAGACGTCGCTAGGGTTAGATCACCCCTCCACTTT
CASSLDVARVRSPLHF
>TRBJ2-2|TRBV6-2/TRBV6-3|TRBD1|NA
TGTGCCAGCAGCCAGGGGGTCTACGACACCGGGGAGCTGTTTTTT
CASSQGVYDTGELFF
>TRBJ2-5|TRBV19|TRBD2|NA
TGTGCCAGTAGTATGGGTAGCGGGAGGGCCCGGGAGACCCAGTACTTC
CASSMGSGRARETQYF
>TRBJ1-5|TRBV19|NA|NA
TGTGCCAGTAAGGTAAGGCAGATTAGCAATCAGCCCCAGCATTTT
CASKVRQISNQPQHF
>TRBJ1-1|TRBV6-2/TRBV6-3|NA|NA
TGTGCCAGCAGCTTTACACCAGAAGGGAACACTGAAGCTTTCTTT
CASSFTPEGNTEAFF
>TRBJ2-3|TRBV4-1|NA|NA
TGCGCCAGCAGCCAAGTAACACTAGCCCCCACAGATACGCAGTATTTT
CASSQVTLAPTDTQYF
>TRBJ1-2|TRBV19|NA|few
TGTGCCAGTAGTAGGGGAGGGTCTAACTATGGCTACACCTTC
CASSRGGSNYGYTF
>TRBJ1-2|TRBV9|NA|NA
TGTGCCAGCAGCGCCCCCGGTCGGAGAAACTATGGCTACACCTTC
CASSAPGRRNYGYTF
>TRBJ1-1|TRBV12-3/TRBV12-4|NA|NA
TGTGCCAGCAATCTCATGAACACTGAAGCTTTCTTT
CASNLMNTEAFF
>TRBJ2-2|TRBV27|NA|NA
TGTGCCAGCAGTCAAAACACCGGGGAGCTGTTTTTT
CASSQNTGELFF
>TRBJ1-5|TRBV11-2|NA|NA
TGTGCCAGCAGCTTGGAACACAGCAATCAGCCCCAGCATTTT
CASSLEHSNQPQHF
>TRBJ1-2|TRBV7-9|NA|NA
TGTGCCAGCAGCTTAGCGGCAGGGAGGAACTATGGCTACACCTTC
CASSLAAGRNYGYTF
>TRBJ2-2|TRBV4-2|TRBD2|NA
TGTGCCAGCAGCCAACTAGCGGGGTCGGACACCGGGGAGCTGTTTTTT
CASSQLAGSDTGELFF
>TRBJ2-2|TRBV11-3|NA|NA
TGTGCCAGCAGCTTAGAGGGGGCGCCCGGGGAGCTGTTTTTT
CASSLEGAPGELFF
>TRBJ2-1|TRBV2|TRBD1|NA
TGTGCCAGCAGTGAGGGGACAGGGGTGAACAATGAGCAGTTCTTC
CASSEGTGVNNEQFF
>TRBJ1-1|TRBV6-5|NA|NA
TGTGCCAGCAGTTACTCTGGGGTTACTGAAGCTTTCTTT
CASSYSGVTEAFF
>TRBJ2-2|TRBV19|NA|few
TGTGCCAGTAGTATAGGTGGCCCCGGGGAGCTGTTTTTT
CASSIGGPGELFF
>TRBJ2-1|TRBV7-2|NA|NA
TGTGCCAGCAGCTTATTCGTTCGGCACAGAGACAATGAGCAGTTCTTC
CASSLFVRHRDNEQFF
>TRBJ2-3|TRBV29-1|NA|NA
TGCAGCGTGAGCCCAACTTCTAGCACAGATACGCAGTATTTT
CSVSPTSSTDTQYF
>TRBJ2-5|TRBV3-1/TRBV3-2|NA|NA
TGTGCCAGCAGCCGACCCCTAGGGGGGATGACAGAGACCCAGTACTTC
CASSRPLGGMTETQYF
>TRBJ1-1|TRBV9|NA|NA
TGTGCCAGCAGCCCGAGACCGAGATTTGAAGCTTTCTTT
CASSPRPRFEAFF
>TRBJ2-5|TRBV5-4|TRBD1|NA
TGTGCCAGCAGCTTGGCCAGGGGGCAAGAGACCCAGTACTTC
CASSLARGQETQYF
>TRBJ1-3|TRBV27|NA|once
TGTGCCAGCAGTTACGTGGTGTCTGGAAACACCATATATTTT
CASSYVVSGNTIYF
>TRBJ1-1|TRBV15|TRBD1|NA
TGTGCCACCAGCAGAGATAGACAGGGGGGAACTGAAGCTTTCTTT
CATSRDRQGGTEAFF
>TRBJ1-1|TRBV7-2|NA|NA
TGTGCCAGCAGCTCCTACCGGGACCCCTATGAAGCTTTCTTT
CASSSYRDPYEAFF
>TRBJ1-2|TRBV5-5|TRBD1|NA
TGTGCCAGCAGCTTTTTCGGAGGGGGCTATGATGGCTACACCTTC
CASSFFGGGYDGYTF
>TRBJ2-3|TRBV30|NA|NA
TGTGCCTGGAGTGTGACGAGATCTGGGGATACGCAGTATTTT
CAWSVTRSGDTQYF
>TRBJ1-4|TRBV19|TRBD1|NA
TGTGCCAGTAGTAAGGGGGTCGACAGGGAAGAAAAACTGTTTTTT
CASSKGVDREEKLFF
>TRBJ2-5|TRBV5-1|NA|NA
TGCGCCAGCAGCCTACAAAGGACGCAAGAGACCCAGTACTTC
CASSLQRTQETQYF
>TRBJ2-1|TRBV7-3|TRBD2|NA
TGTGCCAGCAGCAAACTAGCGGGAGGGCCGGGCCCCTACAATGAGCAGTTCTTC
CASSKLAGGPGPYNEQFF
>TRBJ2-2|TRBV19|NA|NA
TGTGCCAGTAGAGGGTGGAACACCGGGGAGCTGTTTTTT
CASRGWNTGELFF
>TRBJ2-2|TRBV15|NA|NA
TGTGCCACCAGCTTAGGGATCACCGGGGAGCTGTTTTTT
CATSLGITGELFF
>TRBJ1-1|TRBV3-1/TRBV3-2|NA|NA
TGTGCCAGCAGCCAAGAAGTGGCGCGGGAAGCTTTCTTT
CASSQEVAREAFF
>TRBJ1-6|TRBV27|NA|NA
TGTGCCAGCAGTTTCCCCGGGGGTTCACCCCTCCACTTT
CASSFPGGSPLHF
>TRBJ1-1|TRBV2|NA|NA
TGTGCCAGCAGTTTACAGGGTGGCGAAACTGAAGCTTTCTTT
CASSLQGGETEAFF
>TRBJ1-6|TRBV7-2|TRBD1|few
TGTGCCAGCAGCTTATGGGGTGGGACAGACACGAATTCACCCCTCCACTTT
CASSLWGGTDTNSPLHF
>TRBJ1-6|TRBV9|NA|NA
TGTGCCAGCAGCCTCGCCCCCGGAGGGCGAGTAGATTCACCCCTCCACTTT
CASSLAPGGRVDSPLHF
>TRBJ1-5|TRBV4-2|NA|NA
TGTGCCAGCAGCCAAGAACGTGGTGTTGGCAATCAGCCCCAGCATTTT
CASSQERGVGNQPQHF
>TRBJ1-4|TRBV29-1|NA|NA
TGCAGCGTTGGTACCGGGACAACTACAACTAATGAAAAACTGTTTTTT
CSVGTGTTTTNEKLFF
>TRBJ1-1|TRBV18|NA|NA
TGTGCCAGCTCACTACAAAGTAACACTGAAGCTTTCTTT
CASSLQSNTEAFF
>TRBJ1-2|TRBV4-3|NA|NA
TGCGCCAGCAGCCAAGAACCGGGCGCGGGGAACTATGGCTACACCTTC
CASSQEPGAGNYGYTF
>TRBJ1-1|TRBV12-5|NA|NA
TGTGCTAGTGGTTTGGCGTTAGGAGGGGGTCACACTGAAGCTTTCTTT
CASGLALGGGHTEAFF
>TRBJ2-2|TRBV9|NA|NA
TGTGCCAGCAGCCGGGGGGGACAGGGACGCACCGGGGAGCTGTTTTTT
CASSRGGQGRTGELFF
>TRBJ2-6|TRBV12-5|NA|NA
TGTGCTAGTTCGAGCTCTGGGGCCAACGTCCTGACTTTC
CASSSSGANVLTF
>TRBJ1-2|TRBV11-3|NA|NA
TGTGCCAGCAGCTTAGACGGAAACTATGGCTACACCTTC
CASSLDGNYGYTF
>TRBJ1-5|TRBV7-9|TRBD1|NA
TGTGCCAGCAGCTCGGACAGGGGCAATCAGCCCCAGCATTTT
CASSSDRGNQPQHF